The next 10 T cell receptor beta chains were all read from a single sample in a study of T cells after yellow fever vaccination. TCRdb used MiXCR to reprocess the 5' RACE reads, holding one entry per CDR3 protein. The table records 450,000 to 650,000 distinct CDR3 sequences, about a fifth of them present only once. The source material was PBMCs, sampled more than 20 days after the first yellow fever vaccination. All receptors derive from a man between 18 and 35 years old who received the YFV17D yellow fever vaccine.

This clonotype was seen a handful of times. The chain uses TRBV29-1 and TRBJ2-1; TRBD2 might be the D (5 bases). The CDR3 length is 15 residues. CDR1 is SQVTM, CDR2 ANQGSEA, per germline. V shed 0 bases and J shed 9 bases, with 18 bases lying between them. This chain's CDR3 is CSVEDPGLPSLEQFF. In nucleotides, the CDR3 is TGCAGCGTTGAAGATCCCGGACTCCCGAGCCTTGAGCAGTTCTTC.

This clonotype occurred a few times. This chain uses TRBV12-3 or TRBV12-4 with TRBJ2-2, with 9 bases that match TRBD1. Losses at the gene ends were 5 bases for V and 0 bases for J; bases not matched to a gene: 1. The CDR3 is made up of 15 amino acids. CDR3 protein: CASSTGGANTGELFF. The CDR3 coding sequence is TGTGCCAGCAGTACAGGGGGCGCGAACACCGGGGAGCTGTTTTTT.

The sample holds a few counts of this clonotype. J is TRBJ1-4 and V is TRBV5-1; D call uncertain. The germline CDR1 and CDR2 sequences are SGHRS and YFSETQ. CDR3 length: 13 amino acids. Trimming removed 1 base from V and 5 bases from J, with 6 bases in between. The CDR3: CASSLPGNEKLFF. CDR3 coding DNA: TGCGCCAGCAGCTTGCCCGGAAATGAAAAACTGTTTTTT.

The rearrangement joins TRBV28 to TRBJ2-7, with TRBD1 matching over 7 bases. V lost 5 bases, J lost 2 bases, and 3 bases stayed unmatched. The CDR3 covers 13 residues. Germline loops: CDR1 MDHEN, CDR2 SYDVKM. DNA of the CDR3: TGTGCCAGCAGTATCGGACAGGCCTACGAGCAGTACGTC. It translates to CASSIGQAYEQYV.

There are many counts of this clonotype. The genes are TRBV24-1 and TRBJ2-3; maybe TRBD1 (5 bases). The CDR3 covers 13 residues. Trimming removed 3 bases from V and 5 bases from J, with 8 bases in between. In germline, CDR1 is KGHDR, CDR2 SFDVKD. The CDR3 loop reads CATSDGREDTQYF. In DNA form, the CDR3 reads TGTGCCACCAGTGATGGCAGGGAAGATACGCAGTATTTT.

The rearrangement joins TRBV5-1 to TRBJ1-1; D remains unclear. Germline V gives CDR1 SGHRS, CDR2 YFSETQ. The ends were cut back, 2 bases at V and 1 base at J, with 12 bases in the middle. CDR3 length equals 15 residues. The CDR3 is CASSLPRVGNTEAFF. The CDR3 coding sequence is TGCGCCAGCAGCTTACCCCGCGTCGGGAACACTGAAGCTTTCTTT.

The chain couples TRBV19 to TRBJ2-1, with D perhaps given as TRBD1 or TRBD2 (5 bases each). The CDR3 length is 14 residues. The ends were cut back, 4 bases at V and 9 bases at J, with 16 bases in the middle. Germline-derived CDR1 and CDR2 are LNHDA and SQIVND (reference sequence). The CDR3 sequence is CASSTGAGEVEQFF. The CDR3 nucleotides read TGTGCCAGTAGTACCGGGGCCGGAGAGGTTGAGCAGTTCTTC.

The rearrangement joins TRBV11-2 to TRBJ2-1; D call uncertain. This CDR3 region has 12 residues. CDR1 is SGHAT, CDR2 FQNNGV, per germline. V lost 0 bases to trimming and J lost 10 bases, with 7 bases between them. Here the CDR3 DNA reads TGTGCCAGCAGCTTAGAGGGTTGGGAGCAGTTCTTC. As protein: CASSLEGWEQFF.

This clonotype was seen only a few times. The rearrangement links TRBV5-8 to TRBJ1-2; 10 nucleotides line up with TRBD1. The CDR3 sequence is 15 residues long. Germline V gene lookup returns CDR1 SGHTS and CDR2 YDEGEE. The J segment lost 4 bases and the V segment lost 4 bases, leaving 7 bases of the junction unmatched. CDR3 nucleotides: TGTGCCAGCAGCACGGGACAGGGGCTTACCTATGGCTACACCTTC. Translation gives CASSTGQGLTYGYTF.

This clonotype occurred a few times. The V and J genes are TRBV19 and TRBJ2-4; 7 nucleotides line up with TRBD1. Germline V gene sequence: CDR1 LNHDA, CDR2 SQIVND (reference sequence). This CDR3 has 16 residues. Germline trimming cut 2 bases from V and 4 bases from J; bases unmatched to any gene: 8. CDR3 sequence: CASSIPGTDLKNIQYF. As DNA, the CDR3 is TGTGCCAGTAGTATACCCGGGACAGACCTTAAAAACATTCAGTACTTC.